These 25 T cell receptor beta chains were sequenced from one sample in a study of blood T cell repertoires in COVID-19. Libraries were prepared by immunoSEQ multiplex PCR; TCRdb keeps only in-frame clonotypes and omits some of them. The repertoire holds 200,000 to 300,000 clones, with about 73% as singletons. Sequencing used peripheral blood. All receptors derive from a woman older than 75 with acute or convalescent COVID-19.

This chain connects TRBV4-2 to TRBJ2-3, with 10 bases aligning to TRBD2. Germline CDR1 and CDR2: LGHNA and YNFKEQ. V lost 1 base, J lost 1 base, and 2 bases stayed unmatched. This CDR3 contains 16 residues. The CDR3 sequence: CASSQGGTSGTDTQYF. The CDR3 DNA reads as TGTGCCAGCAGCCAAGGGGGGACTAGCGGCACAGATACGCAGTATTTT.

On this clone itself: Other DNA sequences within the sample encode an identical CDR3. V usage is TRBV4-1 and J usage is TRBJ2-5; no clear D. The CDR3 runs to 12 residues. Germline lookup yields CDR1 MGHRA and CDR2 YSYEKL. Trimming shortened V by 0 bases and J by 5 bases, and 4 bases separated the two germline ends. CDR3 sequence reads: CASSQDRETQYF. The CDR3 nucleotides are TGCGCCAGCAGCCAAGATCGGGAGACCCAGTACTTC.

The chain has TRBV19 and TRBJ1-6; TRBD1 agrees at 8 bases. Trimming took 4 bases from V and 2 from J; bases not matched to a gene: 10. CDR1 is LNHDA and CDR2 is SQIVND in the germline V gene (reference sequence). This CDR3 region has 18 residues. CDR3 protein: CASSRTGPSGAYNSPLHF. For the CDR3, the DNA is TGTGCCAGTAGTAGGACAGGGCCATCCGGGGCCTATAATTCACCCCTCCACTTT.

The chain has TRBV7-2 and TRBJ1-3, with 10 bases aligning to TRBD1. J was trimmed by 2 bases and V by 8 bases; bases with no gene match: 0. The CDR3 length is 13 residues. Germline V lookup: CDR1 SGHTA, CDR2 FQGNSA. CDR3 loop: CASGTGAGNTIYF. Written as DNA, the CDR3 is TGTGCCAGCGGGACAGGGGCTGGAAACACCATATATTTT.

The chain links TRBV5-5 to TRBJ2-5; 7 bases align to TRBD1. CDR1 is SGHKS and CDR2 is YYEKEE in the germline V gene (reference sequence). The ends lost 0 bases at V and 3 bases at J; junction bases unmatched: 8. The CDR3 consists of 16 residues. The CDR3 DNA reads TGTGCCAGCAGCTTGGTTTTCCGACAGGGCAAAGAGACCCAGTACTTC. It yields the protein CASSLVFRQGKETQYF. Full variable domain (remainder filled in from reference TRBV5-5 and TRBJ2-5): DAGVTQSPTHLIKTRGQQVTLRCSPISGHKSVSWYQQVLGQGPQFIFQYYEKEERGRGNFPDRFSARQFPNYSSELNVNALLLGDSALYLCASSLVFRQGKETQYFGPGTRLLVL.

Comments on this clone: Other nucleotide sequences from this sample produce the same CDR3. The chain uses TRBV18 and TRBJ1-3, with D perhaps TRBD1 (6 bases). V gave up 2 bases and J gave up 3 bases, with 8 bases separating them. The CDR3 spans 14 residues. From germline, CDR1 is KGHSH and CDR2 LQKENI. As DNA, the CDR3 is TGTGCCAGCTCACCATCAGGGGATGGAAACACCATATATTTT. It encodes CASSPSGDGNTIYF.

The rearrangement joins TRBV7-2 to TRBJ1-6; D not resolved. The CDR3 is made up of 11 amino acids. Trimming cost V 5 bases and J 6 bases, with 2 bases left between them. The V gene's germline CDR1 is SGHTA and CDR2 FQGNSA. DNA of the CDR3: TGTGCCAGCAGCCGTAATTCACCCCTCCACTTT. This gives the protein CASSRNSPLHF.

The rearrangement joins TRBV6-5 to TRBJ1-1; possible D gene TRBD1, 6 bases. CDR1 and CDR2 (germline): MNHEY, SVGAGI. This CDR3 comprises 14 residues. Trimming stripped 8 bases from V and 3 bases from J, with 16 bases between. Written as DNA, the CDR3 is TGTGCCAGCCTGCCAAACAGGGATGACACTGAAGCTTTCTTT. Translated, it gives CASLPNRDDTEAFF.

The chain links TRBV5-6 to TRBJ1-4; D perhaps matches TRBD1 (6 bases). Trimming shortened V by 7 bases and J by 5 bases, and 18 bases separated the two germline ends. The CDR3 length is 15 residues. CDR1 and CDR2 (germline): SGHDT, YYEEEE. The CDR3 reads CASAEGGGTNEKLFF. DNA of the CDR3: TGTGCCAGCGCCGAGGGAGGGGGTACGAATGAAAAACTGTTTTTT.

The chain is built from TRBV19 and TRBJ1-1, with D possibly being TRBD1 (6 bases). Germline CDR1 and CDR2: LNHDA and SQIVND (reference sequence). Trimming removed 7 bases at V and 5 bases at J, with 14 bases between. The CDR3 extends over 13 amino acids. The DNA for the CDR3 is TGTGCCAGTAATTTGCAGGGGTGGACTGAAGCTTTCTTT. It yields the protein CASNLQGWTEAFF.

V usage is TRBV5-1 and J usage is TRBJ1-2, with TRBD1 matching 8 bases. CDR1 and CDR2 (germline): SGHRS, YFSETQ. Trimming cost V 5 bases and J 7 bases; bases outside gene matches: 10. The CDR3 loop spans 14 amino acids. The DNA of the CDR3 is TGCGCCAGCAGGTCCGGGACAGGAACGCCTGGCTACACCTTC. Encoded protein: CASRSGTGTPGYTF.

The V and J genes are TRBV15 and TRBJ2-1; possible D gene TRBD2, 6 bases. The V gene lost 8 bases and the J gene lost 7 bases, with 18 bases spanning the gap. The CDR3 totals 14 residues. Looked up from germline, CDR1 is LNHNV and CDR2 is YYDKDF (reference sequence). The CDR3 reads CATSPVGGINEQFF. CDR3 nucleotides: TGTGCCACCTCCCCAGTGGGGGGTATAAATGAGCAGTTCTTC. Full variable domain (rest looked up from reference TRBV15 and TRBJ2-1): DAMVIQNPRYQVTQFGKPVTLSCSQTLNHNVMYWYQQKSSQAPKLLFHYYDKDFNNEADTPDNFQSRRPNTSFCFLDIRSPGLGDTAMYLCATSPVGGINEQFFGPGTRLTVL.

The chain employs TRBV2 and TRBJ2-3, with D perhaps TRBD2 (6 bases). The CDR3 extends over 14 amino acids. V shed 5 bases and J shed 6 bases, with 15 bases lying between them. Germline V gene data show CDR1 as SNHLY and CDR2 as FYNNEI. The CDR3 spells CASSSTRIGDTQYF. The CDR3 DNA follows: TGTGCCAGCAGTTCGACTAGGATCGGGGATACGCAGTATTTT.

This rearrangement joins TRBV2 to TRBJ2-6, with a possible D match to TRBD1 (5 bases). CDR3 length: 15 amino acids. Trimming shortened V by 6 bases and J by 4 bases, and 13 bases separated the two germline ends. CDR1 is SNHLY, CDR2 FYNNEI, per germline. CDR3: CASRTDRTGANVLTF. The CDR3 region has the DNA TGTGCCAGCAGAACAGACAGAACCGGGGCCAACGTCCTGACTTTC.

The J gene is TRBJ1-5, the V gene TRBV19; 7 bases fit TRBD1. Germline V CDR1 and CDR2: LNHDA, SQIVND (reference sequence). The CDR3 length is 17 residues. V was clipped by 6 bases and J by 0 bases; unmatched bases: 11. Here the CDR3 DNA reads TGTGCCAGTAGCTCGAAAACAGGGGAGAGTAGCAATCAGCCCCAGCATTTT. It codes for CASSSKTGESSNQPQHF.

This CDR3 is CASSGQGLRGYTF. The CDR3 region has the DNA TGTGCCAGCAGCGGACAGGGTTTGAGGGGCTACACCTTC. J is TRBJ1-2 and V is TRBV6-5, with TRBD1 identical over 8 bases. Losses at the gene ends were 6 bases for V and 8 bases for J; bases not matched to a gene: 8. This CDR3 contains 13 residues. The germline V gene has CDR1 MNHEY and CDR2 SVGAGI.

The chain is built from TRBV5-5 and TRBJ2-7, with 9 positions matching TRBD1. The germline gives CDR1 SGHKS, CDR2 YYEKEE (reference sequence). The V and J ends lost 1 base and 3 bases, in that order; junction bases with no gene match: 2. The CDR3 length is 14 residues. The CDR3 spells CASSLKGQGYEQYF. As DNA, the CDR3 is TGTGCCAGCAGCTTGAAGGGACAGGGCTACGAGCAGTACTTC. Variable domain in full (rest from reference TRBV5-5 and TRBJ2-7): DAGVTQSPTHLIKTRGQQVTLRCSPISGHKSVSWYQQVLGQGPQFIFQYYEKEERGRGNFPDRFSARQFPNYSSELNVNALLLGDSALYLCASSLKGQGYEQYFGPGTRLTVT.

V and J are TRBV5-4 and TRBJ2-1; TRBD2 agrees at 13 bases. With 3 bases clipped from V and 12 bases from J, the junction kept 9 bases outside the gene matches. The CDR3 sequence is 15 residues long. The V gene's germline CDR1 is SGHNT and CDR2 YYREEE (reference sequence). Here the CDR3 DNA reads TGTGCCAGCAGCTCGGGGGGACTAGCGGGATTACGGCAGTTCTTC. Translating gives CASSSGGLAGLRQFF.

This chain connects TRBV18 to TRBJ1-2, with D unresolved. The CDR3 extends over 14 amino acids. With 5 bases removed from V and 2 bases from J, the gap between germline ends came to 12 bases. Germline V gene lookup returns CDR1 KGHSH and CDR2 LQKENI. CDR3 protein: CASSTNRENYGYTF. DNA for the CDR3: TGTGCCAGCTCAACAAACAGAGAAAACTATGGCTACACCTTC.

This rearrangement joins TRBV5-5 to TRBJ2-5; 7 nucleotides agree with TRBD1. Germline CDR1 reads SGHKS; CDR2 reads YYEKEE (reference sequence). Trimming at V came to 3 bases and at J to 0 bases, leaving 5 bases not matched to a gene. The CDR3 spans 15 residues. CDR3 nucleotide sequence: TGTGCCAGCAGCTCGGGACAGACAAACCAAGAGACCCAGTACTTC. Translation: CASSSGQTNQETQYF.

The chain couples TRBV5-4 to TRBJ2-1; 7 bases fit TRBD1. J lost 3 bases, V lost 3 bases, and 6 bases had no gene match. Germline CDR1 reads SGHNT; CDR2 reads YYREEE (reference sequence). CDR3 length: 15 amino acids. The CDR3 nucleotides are TGTGCCAGCAGCTCCAACAGGGGACGCTACAATGAGCAGTTCTTC. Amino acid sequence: CASSSNRGRYNEQFF.

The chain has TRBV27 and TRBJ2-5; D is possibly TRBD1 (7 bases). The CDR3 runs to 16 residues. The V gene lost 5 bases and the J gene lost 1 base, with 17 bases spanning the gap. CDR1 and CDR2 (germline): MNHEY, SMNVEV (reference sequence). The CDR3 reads CASSTGQAGPQETQYF. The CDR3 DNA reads TGTGCCAGCAGTACTGGACAGGCGGGACCCCAAGAGACCCAGTACTTC.

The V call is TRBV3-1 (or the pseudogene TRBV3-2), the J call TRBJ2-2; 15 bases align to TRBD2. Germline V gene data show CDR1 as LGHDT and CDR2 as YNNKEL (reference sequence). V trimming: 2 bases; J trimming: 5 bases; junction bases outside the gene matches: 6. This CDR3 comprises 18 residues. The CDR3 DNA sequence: TGTGCCAGCAGCCAAAGGACTAGCGGGAGGGCCAGGACCGGGGAGCTGTTTTTT. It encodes CASSQRTSGRARTGELFF.

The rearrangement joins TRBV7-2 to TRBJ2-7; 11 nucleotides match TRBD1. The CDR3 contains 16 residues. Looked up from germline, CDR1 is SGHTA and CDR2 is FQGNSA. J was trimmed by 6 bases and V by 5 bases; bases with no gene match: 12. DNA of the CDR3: TGTGCCAGCAGCAGAGGACAGGGGGCTCGTCGGGGCGAGCAGTACTTC. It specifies CASSRGQGARRGEQYF.

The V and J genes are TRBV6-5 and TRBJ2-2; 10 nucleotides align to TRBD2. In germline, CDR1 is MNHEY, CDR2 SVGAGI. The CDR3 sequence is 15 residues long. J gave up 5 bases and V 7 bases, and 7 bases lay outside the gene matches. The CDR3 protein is CASKTGTSATGELFF. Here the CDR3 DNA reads TGTGCCAGCAAGACCGGGACTAGCGCTACCGGGGAGCTGTTTTTT.